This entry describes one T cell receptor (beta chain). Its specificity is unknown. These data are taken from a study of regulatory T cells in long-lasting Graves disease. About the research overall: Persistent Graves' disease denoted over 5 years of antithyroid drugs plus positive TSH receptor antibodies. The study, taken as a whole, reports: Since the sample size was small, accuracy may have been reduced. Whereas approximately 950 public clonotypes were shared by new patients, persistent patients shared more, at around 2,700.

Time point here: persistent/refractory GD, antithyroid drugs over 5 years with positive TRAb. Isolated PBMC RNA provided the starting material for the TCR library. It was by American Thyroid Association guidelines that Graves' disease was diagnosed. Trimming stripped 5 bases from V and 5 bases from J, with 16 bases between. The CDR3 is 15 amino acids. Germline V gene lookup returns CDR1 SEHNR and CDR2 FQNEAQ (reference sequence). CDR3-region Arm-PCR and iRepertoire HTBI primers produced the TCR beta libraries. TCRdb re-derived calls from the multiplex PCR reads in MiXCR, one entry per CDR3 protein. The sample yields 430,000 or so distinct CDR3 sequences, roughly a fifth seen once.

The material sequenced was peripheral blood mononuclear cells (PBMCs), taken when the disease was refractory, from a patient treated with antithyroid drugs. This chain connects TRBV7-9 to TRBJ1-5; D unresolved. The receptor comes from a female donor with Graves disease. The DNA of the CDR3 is TGTGCCAGCAGCGTGGGAACCGGGCCCCATCAGCCCCAGCATTTT. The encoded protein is CASSVGTGPHQPQHF.